The 30 T cell receptor beta chains below were found in one sample sequenced in a study of shared clonotypes between healthy human individuals. TCRdb's table, derived via immunoSEQ multiplex PCR, lists solely in-frame clones and lacks some. Of more than 1,200,000 clones detected, around 98.5% appear once; the ten largest clones hold 0.3% to 0.45%. The sequenced sample was naive CD4+ T cells sorted from blood. The sample's subset: CD45RA+ positively selected. These receptors were collected from a man aged 25 to 40 in good health.

The chain combines TRBV7-9 with TRBJ1-5, with D uncertain. The germline V gene has CDR1 SEHNR and CDR2 FQNEAQ (reference sequence). V was cut by 1 base and J by 3 bases, with 7 bases left in between. The CDR3 loop spans 14 amino acids. The CDR3 is CASSLGISNQPQHF. The CDR3 coding sequence is TGTGCCAGCAGCTTAGGAATATCCAATCAGCCCCAGCATTTT.

The chain couples TRBV5-8 to TRBJ2-7, with D unclear. CDR1 and CDR2 (germline): SGHTS, YDEGEE. Trimming left V 4 bases short and J 5 bases short, with 13 bases between. The CDR3 sequence is 13 residues long. The CDR3 loop reads CASSPRYGNEQYF. In DNA, the CDR3 is TGTGCCAGCAGCCCACGCTACGGAAACGAGCAGTACTTC.

This chain joins TRBV2 and TRBJ2-5; D is possibly TRBD1 (6 bases). Trimming took off 9 bases at V and 0 bases at J, with 11 bases between the two ends. CDR1 and CDR2 from the germline V gene are SNHLY and FYNNEI. The CDR3 totals 13 residues. The CDR3 region is CASCGQNQETQYF. CDR3 nucleotide sequence: TGTGCCAGTTGCGGACAGAACCAAGAGACCCAGTACTTC.

This chain joins TRBV27 and TRBJ1-5; no firm D call. Deletions cut 4 bases from V and 0 bases from J, with 7 bases between. There are 14 residues in the CDR3. CDR1 and CDR2 (germline): MNHEY, SMNVEV (reference sequence). The CDR3 DNA is TGTGCCAGCAGTTCCCTATTTAGCAATCAGCCCCAGCATTTT. Its translation is CASSSLFSNQPQHF.

The chain has TRBV28 and TRBJ1-2, with a tentative D call TRBD1 (6 bases). Between the trimmed V and J ends, which lost 5 bases and 5 bases, there was a span of 18 bases. Germline V gene sequence: CDR1 MDHEN, CDR2 SYDVKM. The CDR3 totals 15 residues. This CDR3 is CASSPRGRMLYGYTF. Written as DNA, the CDR3 is TGTGCCAGCAGTCCTAGGGGGAGGATGTTGTATGGCTACACCTTC.

This clone has a single count. The chain has TRBV5-6 and TRBJ2-5; possibly TRBD1 or TRBD2 for D (6 bases each). This CDR3 comprises 16 residues. Germline lookup yields CDR1 SGHDT and CDR2 YYEEEE. Trimming left V 4 bases short and J 2 bases short, with 18 bases between. CDR3 in DNA: TGTGCCAGCAGCGGGGGGCCTTTCTCCCTTCAAGAGACCCAGTACTTC. Protein: CASSGGPFSLQETQYF. The full variable domain, its missing parts supplied by reference TRBV5-6 and TRBJ2-5, is DAGVTQSPTHLIKTRGQQVTLRCSPKSGHDTVSWYQQALGQGPQFIFQYYEEEERQRGNFPDRFSGHQFPNYSSELNVNALLLGDSALYLCASSGGPFSLQETQYFGPGTRLLVL.

The chain joins TRBV5-6 to TRBJ1-1, with D possibly matching TRBD1 (5 bases). Germline V gene lookup returns CDR1 SGHDT and CDR2 YYEEEE. The germline V and J ends were trimmed by 2 bases and 0 bases, with 11 bases remaining between them. CDR3 length equals 15 residues. The CDR3: CASSFSPGMNTEAFF. The CDR3 nucleotides are TGTGCCAGCAGCTTCTCCCCAGGGATGAACACTGAAGCTTTCTTT.

The chain couples TRBV4-2 to TRBJ2-3; the match to TRBD2 covers 8 bases. Losses at the gene ends were 1 base for V and 2 bases for J; bases not matched to a gene: 5. The CDR3 length is 16 residues. Germline CDR1 is LGHNA and CDR2 is YNFKEQ. The CDR3 protein is CASSQGREVPTDTQYF. The DNA for the CDR3 is TGTGCCAGCAGCCAAGGGCGGGAGGTCCCCACAGATACGCAGTATTTT.

The rearrangement links TRBV7-2 to TRBJ2-1; TRBD2 agrees at 13 bases. The ends lost 5 bases at V and 8 bases at J; junction bases unmatched: 3. This CDR3 contains 14 residues. Germline V gene data show CDR1 as SGHTA and CDR2 as FQGNSA. The CDR3 reads CASSLGLAGHEQFF. The CDR3 DNA follows: TGTGCCAGCAGCCTGGGACTAGCGGGACATGAGCAGTTCTTC.

The rearrangement joins TRBV19 to TRBJ1-2, with D perhaps TRBD1 (5 bases). Germline V gene data show CDR1 as LNHDA and CDR2 as SQIVND (reference sequence). The length of the CDR3 is 13 residues. V was shortened by 5 bases and J by 6 bases, with 13 bases between the two germline ends. CDR3 amino acids: CASSPNRGDGYTF. The CDR3 DNA reads as TGTGCCAGTAGTCCAAATCGAGGGGATGGCTACACCTTC.

This clone has just one count. This chain joins TRBV18 and TRBJ1-1; no firm D call. The germline V gene encodes CDR1 KGHSH and CDR2 LQKENI. Trimming stripped 0 bases from V and 4 bases from J, with 15 bases between. The CDR3 length is 16 residues. The CDR3 sequence: CASSPPRASVATEAFF. The CDR3 region has the DNA TGTGCCAGCTCACCACCGAGGGCTTCGGTGGCCACTGAAGCTTTCTTT.

V usage is TRBV11-2 and J usage is TRBJ2-7, with 7 bases aligning to TRBD1. The CDR3 extends over 16 amino acids. CDR1 is SGHAT and CDR2 is FQNNGV in the germline V gene. V lost 4 bases to trimming and J lost 5 bases; unmatched junction nucleotides: 14. CDR3 in amino acids: CASSSLRGRDWNEQYF. The CDR3 DNA reads TGTGCCAGCAGCTCCCTGAGGGGGCGCGATTGGAACGAGCAGTACTTC.

As for this clone: Other DNA sequences in this specimen translate into the identical CDR3. The chain uses TRBV9 and TRBJ2-1, with 7 bases identical to TRBD2. The CDR3 loop spans 17 amino acids. Germline CDR1 SGDLS, CDR2 YYNGEE. After removal of 0 bases from V and 0 bases from J, the junction contained 6 bases not matched to a gene. The CDR3 protein is CASSVAPSGSSYNEQFF. CDR3 sequence (DNA): TGTGCCAGCAGCGTAGCGCCTAGCGGAAGCTCCTACAATGAGCAGTTCTTC.

This clone was counted a few times. This rearrangement joins TRBV6-6 to TRBJ1-5, with D tentatively TRBD1 (5 bases). Trimming pared 2 bases from V and 4 bases from J, leaving 15 bases between. Looked up from germline, CDR1 is MNHNY and CDR2 is SVGAGI (reference sequence). CDR3 length: 16 residues. The DNA of the CDR3 is TGTGCCAGCAGTTACCACCTTGAGGGGCGGAATCAGCCCCAGCATTTT. This sequence encodes CASSYHLEGRNQPQHF.

This sequence joins TRBV7-2 and TRBJ2-5; D gene ambiguous. Trimming removed 10 bases at V and 7 bases at J, with 16 bases between. CDR1 and CDR2 from the germline V gene are SGHTA and FQGNSA. The CDR3 is 12 amino acids. CDR3 bases: TGTGCCACCCCCCGGTCTGTGGGGACCCAGTACTTC. It codes for CATPRSVGTQYF.

This CDR3 is CASSVTVGQETQYF. The DNA of the CDR3 is TGTGCCAGCAGCGTTACTGTTGGACAAGAGACCCAGTACTTC. The chain couples TRBV9 to TRBJ2-5; no clear D gene. CDR1 is SGDLS and CDR2 is YYNGEE in the germline V gene. The CDR3 totals 14 residues. V was shortened by 2 bases and J by 2 bases, with 10 bases between the two germline ends.

V and J are TRBV15 and TRBJ1-2, with TRBD1 matching 7 bases. The germline CDR1 and CDR2 sequences are LNHNV and YYDKDF (reference sequence). The CDR3 spans 17 residues. After removal of 0 bases from V and 2 bases from J, the junction contained 9 bases not matched to a gene. CDR3 in amino acids: CATSRDGTAILNYGYTF. For the CDR3, the DNA is TGTGCCACCAGCAGAGATGGGACAGCTATATTAAACTATGGCTACACCTTC.

The genes are TRBV5-1 and TRBJ1-5, with 9 bases that match TRBD1. Germline lookup yields CDR1 SGHRS and CDR2 YFSETQ. With 2 bases clipped from V and 6 bases from J, the junction kept 3 bases outside the gene matches. This CDR3 spans 14 amino acids. The CDR3 coding sequence is TGCGCCAGCAGCTTCCGACAGGGGGGTCAGCCCCAGCATTTT. Translation gives CASSFRQGGQPQHF.

The chain couples TRBV7-2 to TRBJ2-7; no clear D gene. The germline CDR1 and CDR2 sequences are SGHTA and FQGNSA. Trimming took 5 bases from V and 6 from J, leaving 11 bases between them. The CDR3 runs to 12 residues. CDR3 bases: TGTGCCAGCAGCCCGACTTGGGGCGAGCAGTACTTC. It codes for CASSPTWGEQYF. The entire variable domain, with the rest obtained from reference TRBV7-2 and TRBJ2-7, is as follows: GAGVSQSPSNKVTEKGKDVELRCDPISGHTALYWYRQSLGQGLEFLIYFQGNSAPDKSGLPSDRFSAERTGGSVSTLTIQRTQQEDSAVYLCASSPTWGEQYFGPGTRLTVT.

This chain uses TRBV10-2 with TRBJ2-3; D not resolved. Trimming shortened V by 9 bases and J by 4 bases, and 8 bases separated the two germline ends. The CDR3 extends over 11 amino acids. Germline values: CDR1 WSHSY, CDR2 SAAADI. CDR3 in DNA: TGCGCCAGTGCCCTGGCAGATACGCAGTATTTT. This encodes CASALADTQYF.

The chain has TRBV18 and TRBJ2-1, with D unclear. The CDR3 runs 13 residues. Trimming removed 4 bases at V and 10 bases at J, with 14 bases between. From germline, CDR1 is KGHSH and CDR2 LQKENI. The CDR3 sequence: CASSRPVVAEQFF. CDR3 DNA: TGTGCCAGCTCACGGCCCGTGGTGGCGGAGCAGTTCTTC. The entire variable domain, with the rest obtained from reference TRBV18 and TRBJ2-1, is as follows: NAGVMQNPRHLVRRRGQEARLRCSPMKGHSHVYWYRQLPEEGLKFMVYLQKENIIDESGMPKERFSAEFPKEGPSILRIQQVVRGDSAAYFCASSRPVVAEQFFGPGTRLTVL.

This chain joins TRBV6-1 and TRBJ1-4; TRBD1 agrees at 8 bases. The germline CDR1 and CDR2 sequences are MNHNS and SASEGT. The CDR3 is 16 amino acids. The ends lost 3 bases at V and 8 bases at J; junction bases unmatched: 11. DNA for the CDR3: TGTGCCAGCAGTGACCGGGCAGGGGGCTTTGGGGAAAAACTGTTTTTT. This codes for CASSDRAGGFGEKLFF.

The V call is TRBV9, the J call TRBJ2-7; the match to TRBD1 covers 11 bases. V was clipped by 4 bases and J by 6 bases; unmatched bases: 9. The CDR3 covers 15 residues. Germline assignment: CDR1 SGDLS and CDR2 YYNGEE. CDR3 bases: TGTGCCAGCAGCACCCGGGACAGGGGGACTTCCGAGCAGTACTTC. Protein sequence: CASSTRDRGTSEQYF.

The chain has TRBV27 and TRBJ1-4; tentatively, D is TRBD1 (6 bases). V dropped 0 bases and J dropped 7 bases, with 15 bases sitting between them. There are 16 residues in the CDR3. CDR1 and CDR2 from the germline V gene are MNHEY and SMNVEV (reference sequence). CDR3: CASSLSQGLRGEKLFF. In nucleotides, the CDR3 is TGTGCCAGCAGTTTATCGCAGGGGCTAAGAGGTGAAAAACTGTTTTTT.

This chain links TRBV15 with TRBJ1-5; D is uncertain. Germline V gene sequence: CDR1 LNHNV, CDR2 YYDKDF (reference sequence). The ends were cut back, 0 bases at V and 7 bases at J, with 7 bases in the middle. The CDR3 loop spans 13 amino acids. CDR3 sequence (DNA): TGTGCCACCAGCAGAGATCCACGCCAGCCCCAGCATTTT. Translating gives CATSRDPRQPQHF. Variable domain in full (rest from reference TRBV15 and TRBJ1-5): DAMVIQNPRYQVTQFGKPVTLSCSQTLNHNVMYWYQQKSSQAPKLLFHYYDKDFNNEADTPDNFQSRRPNTSFCFLDIRSPGLGDTAMYLCATSRDPRQPQHFGDGTRLSIL.

The chain links TRBV4-3 to TRBJ2-7, with D maybe TRBD1 (5 bases). The CDR3 has 16 amino acids. Germline V gene sequence: CDR1 LGHNA, CDR2 YSLEER. The V end lost 1 base, the J end lost 3 bases, and 16 bases lay between the germline ends. The CDR3 reads CASSQGFGHQVYEQYF. CDR3 bases: TGCGCCAGCAGCCAAGGGTTCGGACATCAGGTCTACGAGCAGTACTTC.

J is TRBJ1-2 and V is TRBV6-5; possibly TRBD1 for D (5 bases). This CDR3 region has 15 residues. Trimming stripped 5 bases from V and 3 bases from J, with 16 bases between. Per the germline V gene, CDR1 is MNHEY and CDR2 is SVGAGI. The CDR3 DNA follows: TGTGCCAGCAGTGGCGGGGACGCTTTGGACTATGGCTACACCTTC. Amino acid sequence: CASSGGDALDYGYTF.

The chain couples TRBV7-6 to TRBJ2-7; the match to TRBD1 covers 7 bases. The CDR3 covers 15 residues. The trim removed 5 bases at V and 0 bases at J, leaving 7 bases unmatched. The germline gives CDR1 SGHVS, CDR2 FNYEAQ. The CDR3 sequence is CASSKGQVPSYEQYF. CDR3 nucleotide sequence: TGTGCCAGCAGCAAAGGACAGGTACCCTCCTACGAGCAGTACTTC.

Turning to this clone: The sample contains more than one DNA sequence encoding this CDR3. This chain links TRBV5-1 with TRBJ1-4; no clear D. Trimming took off 4 bases at V and 0 bases at J, with 4 bases between the two ends. This CDR3 has 13 residues. The germline V gene has CDR1 SGHRS and CDR2 YFSETQ. This CDR3 reads CASSPATNEKLFF. CDR3 bases: TGCGCCAGCAGCCCCGCAACTAATGAAAAACTGTTTTTT.

The chain is built from TRBV18 and TRBJ2-7, with D possibly being TRBD1 or TRBD2 (5 bases each). The CDR3 is 12 amino acids. Germline CDR1 and CDR2: KGHSH and LQKENI. V dropped 3 bases and J dropped 12 bases, with 15 bases sitting between them. DNA of the CDR3: TGTGCCAGCTCACCGGAAGGGGAGCAGTTGTACTTC. Translation gives CASSPEGEQLYF.